This TCR beta chain derives from a study of cytomegalovirus exposure and HLA in healthy donors (dated by TCRdb to 2016 to 2017). As for the study more broadly: According to a later analysis, the approximately 130 validation repertoires were produced on the same platform as the 666 repertoires of the first cohort. The aim of the study was to test whether cataloging public T cell receptors could identify signatures of past pathogen exposure. Besides the first cohort of 666 subjects, a separate validation cohort made up of over 100 different subjects was used. To predict cytomegalovirus infection status, the study brought together high-throughput TCR immunosequencing, statistical association of individual TCRs with disease status, and machine learning.

Measured from the cysteine to the phenylalanine, the CDR3 is 13 residues long. Only the CDR3 DNA stays, 39 bases, in frame from base 1. V trim: 6 bases; J trim: 5 bases; unmatched bases: 6. The germline V gene provides CDR1 MNHEY and CDR2 SVGAGI. The donors were included in the validation cohort of some 120 subjects, a group kept apart from the roughly 610-subject first cohort. Libraries were built with the immunoSEQ multiplex PCR assay. As for the original processing: A statistical classification framework was built for diagnosing cytomegalovirus status from the catalog of TCR beta chain sequences. TCRdb took this table from immuneACCESS and kept in-frame rearrangements with V and J called. Such tables lack part of the clones; where checked against another copy, unresolved V genes explain under half of the gap, and the rest is unexplained. V and J calls and clone size come straight from that table; D and trimming were deduced from the DNA. For this sample the table gives approximately 76,000 clones, of which less than 95% were detected only once. More than 3% of the sample comes from the top ten.

For this clone: Its recognized antigen is unknown. There are no base qualities to consult, and no much larger clone falls within one base.

The paper as a whole reports these results and caveats: A few of the identified cytomegalovirus-associated TCR beta chains were confirmed in vitro to be specific for cytomegalovirus antigens. The authors suggested that the approach could potentially be generalized to other disease states and immunological phenotypes. The study listed 150 to 200 TCR beta chains as associated with cytomegalovirus. Subsequent analysis determined that TCRs grouped into clusters in the first cohort also showed a tendency toward co-occurrence across the 120 validation repertoires, and roughly 95% of cluster scores exceeded 0. Cytomegalovirus status was reported to be diagnosed by the classifier with high specificity and sensitivity in both the original and validation cohorts. A later analysis lacked HLA typing for the validation cohort, so it scored co-occurrence in that cohort across all 110 or so repertoires. Most TCR sequences were observed very rarely across donors, whereas some public TCRs were present in many individuals.

Sequencing was performed on PBMCs. The TCR sequence derives from a woman between 18 and 29 years old in good health and CMV-seropositive. The chain links TRBV6-5 with TRBJ1-1, with 7 middle bases fitting TRBD1. The DNA reads TGTGCCAGCAGATACAGGGGAGGGACTGAAGCTTTCTTT. The translation is CASRYRGGTEAFF.